The 15 T cell receptor beta chains given below trace back to one sample, sequenced in a study of T cells in Graves' hyperthyroidism and ophthalmopathy. What was amplified from RNA transcripts were TCR beta CDR3 regions. The study used the HTBI primer set for a first-round RT-PCR of the TCR CDR3. TCRdb reprocessed the multiplex PCR reads with MiXCR, giving one entry per CDR3 protein. The table includes fewer than 650,000 distinct CDR3 sequences, 14% to 15% detected once. Sequenced input: blood. These receptors came from a woman between 35 and 50 years old with Graves' ophthalmopathy.

This clonotype came up once. The chain employs TRBV12-3 or TRBV12-4 and TRBJ1-3; the D is unclear. V lost 3 bases and J lost 1, with 13 bases in between. The CDR3 sequence is 16 residues long. As DNA, the CDR3 is TGTGCCAGCAGTTTTGGCAGGTCTTGGTCTGGAAACACCATATATTTT. This gives the protein CASSFGRSWSGNTIYF.

This clonotype appeared many times. The V call is TRBV20-1, the J call TRBJ1-1; D unresolved. CDR1 is DFQATT, CDR2 SNEGSKA, per germline (reference sequence). The germline V and J ends were trimmed by 2 bases and 1 base, with 11 bases remaining between them. The CDR3 spans 14 residues. The CDR3 reads CSARLAGRNTEAFF. The CDR3 DNA is TGCAGTGCTAGACTGGCTGGGAGGAACACTGAAGCTTTCTTT.

In its sample, this clonotype was seen many times. This may arise from a read error, as a much more abundant clone is one base away. This chain's CDR3 is CASSDVNTEAFF. The CDR3 coding sequence is TGTGCCAGCAGTGACGTGAACACTGAAGCTTTCTTT. The chain links TRBV7-9 to TRBJ1-1, with D unresolved. This CDR3 contains 12 residues. Germline-derived CDR1 and CDR2 are SEHNR and FQNEAQ (reference sequence). Trimming stripped 6 bases from V and 0 bases from J, with 5 bases between. Complete variable domain (other parts from reference TRBV7-9 and TRBJ1-1): DTGVSQNPRHKITKRGQNVTFRCDPISEHNRLYWYRQTLGQGPEFLTYFQNEAQLEKSRLLSDRFSAERPKGSFSTLEIQRTEQGDSAMYLCASSDVNTEAFFGQGTRLTVV.

This clonotype was observed at least ten times. The rearrangement joins TRBV6-2 or TRBV6-3 to TRBJ1-1; maybe TRBD1 (6 bases). CDR1 and CDR2 from the germline V gene are MNHEY and SVGEGT. The CDR3 spans 12 residues. Trimming shortened V by 4 bases and J by 11 bases, and 14 bases separated the two germline ends. CDR3 loop: CASSSDRSRAFF. As DNA, the CDR3 is TGTGCCAGCAGTTCCGACAGGTCCCGCGCTTTCTTT.

Ten or more counts support this clonotype. V is TRBV6-1 and J is TRBJ2-2; maybe TRBD1 (6 bases). V was shortened by 5 bases and J by 4 bases, with 11 bases between the two germline ends. This CDR3 is 14 amino acids long. Germline CDR1 and CDR2: MNHNS and SASEGT. CDR3 sequence (DNA): TGTGCCAGCAGTCAGGACAGAGCCACCGGGGAGCTGTTTTTT. Protein sequence: CASSQDRATGELFF.

This clonotype was recorded many times. This chain uses TRBV7-2 with TRBJ2-7; 13 nucleotides agree with TRBD2. The length of the CDR3 is 17 residues. Trimming took 5 bases from V and 1 from J; bases not matched to a gene: 8. Germline CDR1 is SGHTA and CDR2 is FQGNSA. This chain's CDR3 is CASSERTSGSVSYEQYF. CDR3 DNA: TGTGCCAGCAGCGAGAGGACTAGCGGGAGTGTTTCCTACGAGCAGTACTTC.

The V and J genes are TRBV6-1 and TRBJ1-3; D unresolved. Germline loops: CDR1 MNHNS, CDR2 SASEGT. This CDR3 is 14 amino acids long. The V end lost 6 bases, the J end lost 0 bases, and 9 bases lay between the germline ends. The CDR3 region is CASRTTSSGNTIYF. CDR3 nucleotides: TGTGCCAGCAGAACAACCAGCTCTGGAAACACCATATATTTT.

V gene TRBV5-1 combines with J gene TRBJ2-7, with a tentative D call TRBD2 (7 bases). This CDR3 comprises 18 residues. The germline CDR1 and CDR2 sequences are SGHRS and YFSETQ. The V and J ends lost 2 bases and 1 base respectively, with 22 bases between them. In nucleotides, the CDR3 is TGCGCCAGCAGCTTAAAGGGGCGGGGGCTAGCGGAATCCTACGAGCAGTACTTC. It specifies CASSLKGRGLAESYEQYF.

There are many counts of this clonotype. The chain employs TRBV6-4 and TRBJ2-6; possibly TRBD1 for D (6 bases). Germline-derived CDR1 and CDR2 are MRHNA and SNTAGT. This CDR3 is built from 19 residues. Trimming cost V 5 bases and J 0 bases, with 20 bases left between them. The CDR3 DNA is TGTGCCAGCAGTAGGGGAATCAGAACAGGGACCTCTGGGGCCAACGTCCTGACTTTC. It yields the protein CASSRGIRTGTSGANVLTF.

The rearrangement joins TRBV19 to TRBJ2-7; 8 bases match TRBD2. The CDR3 sequence is 16 residues long. Germline CDR1 reads LNHDA; CDR2 reads SQIVND (reference sequence). Losses at the gene ends were 3 bases for V and 7 bases for J; bases not matched to a gene: 14. CDR3 DNA: TGTGCCAGTAGTATGACGGGGAAGGTGAGCGGGAGAGAGCAGTACTTC. Encoded protein: CASSMTGKVSGREQYF.

This clonotype showed up many times. The chain is built from TRBV27 and TRBJ1-1; no clear D gene. V lost 8 bases and J 0 bases, leaving 7 bases between the germline ends. The CDR3 has 12 amino acids. Germline V gene sequence: CDR1 MNHEY, CDR2 SMNVEV (reference sequence). CDR3 loop: CASLGLNTEAFF. Here the CDR3 DNA reads TGTGCCAGCTTAGGACTGAACACTGAAGCTTTCTTT.

The sample holds many counts of this clonotype. The CDR3 coding sequence is TGTGCCAGCAGTTTCAGGGACAGGGGGAACACTGAAGCTTTCTTT. This codes for CASSFRDRGNTEAFF. V gene TRBV28 combines with J gene TRBJ1-1; 10 positions agree with TRBD1. V shed 3 bases, J shed 1 base, and the junction held 2 bases outside the gene matches. The CDR3 loop spans 15 amino acids. CDR1 and CDR2 (germline): MDHEN, SYDVKM.

This clonotype was seen at least ten times. A read error may produce the germline difference seen at one junction end. J is TRBJ2-6 and V is TRBV6-5; D might be TRBD1 (6 bases). Germline V gives CDR1 MNHEY, CDR2 SVGAGI. The CDR3 extends over 16 amino acids. The DNA of the CDR3 is TGTGCCAGTAGTTGGACAGTCTCCTCTGGGGCCAACGTCCTGACTTTC. As protein: CASSWTVSSGANVLTF.

The chain recombines TRBV9 with TRBJ2-7; tentative D call: TRBD2 (5 bases). Looked up from germline, CDR1 is SGDLS and CDR2 is YYNGEE. Trimming stripped 4 bases from V and 7 bases from J, with 24 bases between. The CDR3 contains 16 residues. CDR3 nucleotide sequence: TGTGCCAGCAGCATGGGAAGGACTCGCTTTCCCTTGGAGCAGTACTTC. It translates to CASSMGRTRFPLEQYF.

The chain carries TRBV28 and TRBJ2-5; 12 bases line up with TRBD1. The germline V gene has CDR1 MDHEN and CDR2 SYDVKM. This CDR3 is 17 amino acids long. J was trimmed by 10 bases and V by 7 bases; bases with no gene match: 19. The CDR3 here is CASTTNWGQGAGGIQYF. The CDR3 bases are TGTGCCAGCACTACGAACTGGGGACAGGGGGCCGGTGGGATCCAGTACTTC.